The rows below give T cell receptor beta chains drawn from one sample of a study of shared clonotypes between healthy human individuals. Profiled with immunoSEQ multiplex PCR; TCRdb holds only in-frame clones, not every one. The top ten clones hold about 0.39% of a sample with millions of clones, 85% to 95% of them seen once. The sample comprised naive CD4+ T cells from PBMCs. These receptor sequences come from a man in his late teens or twenties in good health. Some clones in this sample may be carry-over from other donors' samples. The conserved cysteine and the conserved F or W are not part of the CDR3 here. Clone size, where shown, is once, few, many, or a class for clones that have expanded.

j_call,clone_size,v_call,cdr3_aa
TRBJ1-5,-,TRBV9,ASSGWDSNQPQH
TRBJ1-5,-,TRBV2,ASTGPGGVGQPQH
TRBJ1-5,-,TRBV27,ASSFHHSNQPQH
TRBJ1-6,-,TRBV7-6,ASNEGFLNSPLH
TRBJ2-7,-,TRBV27,ASSFARGYEQY
TRBJ2-3,-,TRBV18,ASSPRATHTDTQY
TRBJ2-7,-,TRBV4-3,ASSQGSSGFYEQY
TRBJ2-2,-,TRBV9,ASSGPVGAGELF
TRBJ2-6,-,TRBV7-9,ASSLVRGGSGANVLT
TRBJ2-3,-,TRBV6-5,ASSRGSHTQY
TRBJ2-1,-,TRBV7-2,ASSLGQGPYNEQF
TRBJ1-1,-,TRBV2,ASTRERSRNTEAF
TRBJ2-3,-,TRBV7-2,ASSLDRGIDTQY
TRBJ2-7,-,TRBV6-1,ASSHEGRRYYEQY
TRBJ2-3,-,TRBV7-2,ASSLEEGHTQY
TRBJ2-6,-,TRBV6-6,ASSAGDSGANVLT
TRBJ1-3,-,TRBV15,ATSRAFKNTIY
TRBJ2-7,once,TRBV7-3,ASSAREGREQY
TRBJ1-5,-,TRBV28,ASSLTGGDQPQH
TRBJ2-7,-,TRBV7-2,ASSFGGRAYEQY
TRBJ2-1,-,TRBV9,ASSVGLAAYNEQF
TRBJ2-3,-,TRBV6-5,ASSGLAPSTDTQY